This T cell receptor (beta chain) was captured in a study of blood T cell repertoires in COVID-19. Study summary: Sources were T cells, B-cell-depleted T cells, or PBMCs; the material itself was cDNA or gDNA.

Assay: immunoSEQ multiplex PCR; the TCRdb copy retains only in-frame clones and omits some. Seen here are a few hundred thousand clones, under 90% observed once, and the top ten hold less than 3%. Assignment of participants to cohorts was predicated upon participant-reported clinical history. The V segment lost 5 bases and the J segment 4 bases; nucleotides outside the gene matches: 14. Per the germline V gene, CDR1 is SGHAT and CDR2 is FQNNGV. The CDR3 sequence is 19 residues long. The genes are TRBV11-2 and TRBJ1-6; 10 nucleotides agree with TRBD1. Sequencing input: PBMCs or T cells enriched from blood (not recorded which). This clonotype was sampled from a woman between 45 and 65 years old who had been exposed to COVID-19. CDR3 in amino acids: CASSPSSPTGQGYNSPLHF. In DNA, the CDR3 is TGTGCCAGCAGCCCTTCGTCCCCGACGGGACAGGGGTATAATTCACCCCTCCACTTT.